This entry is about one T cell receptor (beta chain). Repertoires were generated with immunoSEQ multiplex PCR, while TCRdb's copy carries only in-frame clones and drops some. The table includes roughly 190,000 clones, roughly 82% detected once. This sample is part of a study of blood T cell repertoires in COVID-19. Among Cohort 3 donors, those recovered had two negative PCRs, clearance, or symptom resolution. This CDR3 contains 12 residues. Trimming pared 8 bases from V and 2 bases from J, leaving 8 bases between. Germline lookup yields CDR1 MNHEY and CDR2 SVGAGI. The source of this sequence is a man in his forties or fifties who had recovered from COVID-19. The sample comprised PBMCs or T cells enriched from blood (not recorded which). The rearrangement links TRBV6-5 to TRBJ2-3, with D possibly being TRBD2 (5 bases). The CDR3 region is CASEDSTDTQYF. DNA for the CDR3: TGTGCCAGCGAGGACTCCACAGATACGCAGTATTTT.